Reported below is one T cell receptor beta chain. This sample is part of a study of blood T cell repertoires in COVID-19. The data were produced by immunoSEQ multiplex PCR, yet TCRdb's version contains in-frame clones alone and is incomplete. The sample shows about 440,000 clones, around nine tenths of them seen only once. The CDR3 totals 13 residues. Germline lookup yields CDR1 GTSNPN and CDR2 SVGIG (reference sequence). The V gene end was trimmed by 0 bases and the J gene end by 6 bases; junction bases not matched to a gene: 2. This study enrolled people aged about 18 to 100 from under 25 US geographic areas.

The sequence derives from a young woman with acute COVID-19. The V call is TRBV30, the J call TRBJ1-5, with TRBD1 matching 7 bases. The sample consisted of PBMCs or T cells enriched from blood (not recorded which). CDR3 bases: TGTGCCTGGAGTGTCTCAGGGGGTCAGCCCCAGCATTTT. Amino acid sequence: CAWSVSGGQPQHF.